The 20 T cell receptor beta chains reported below all come from one sample, sequenced in a study of primary melanoma T cells and metastatic recurrence. Measured with immunoSEQ multiplex PCR; TCRdb has only the in-frame clones, and not every one. The sample holds 250 or so clones, 75% to 95% seen once. The sequenced sample consisted of melanoma tumor tissue. The receptors derive from a human donor with melanoma.

This chain connects TRBV28 to TRBJ1-4; 7 bases fit TRBD1. The CDR3 covers 13 residues. J gave up 11 bases and V 10 bases, and 13 bases lay outside the gene matches. Germline lookup yields CDR1 MDHEN and CDR2 SYDVKM. CDR3 protein: CAIRGGRPVKLFF. The CDR3, as DNA: TGTGCCATCAGGGGGGGGCGCCCGGTGAAACTGTTTTTT.

This chain links TRBV6-8 with TRBJ2-3, with D unresolved. Germline-derived CDR1 and CDR2 are MNHGY and SAAAGT. The CDR3 covers 19 residues. The ends were cut back, 0 bases at V and 0 bases at J, with 19 bases in the middle. The CDR3 sequence is CASSYSMRGATRSTDTQYF. In DNA, the CDR3 is TGTGCCAGCAGTTACTCGATGAGAGGTGCGACCCGTAGCACAGATACGCAGTATTTT.

The J gene is TRBJ2-3, the V gene TRBV4-2; 13 bases fit TRBD2. The J segment lost 1 base and the V segment lost 0 bases, leaving 16 bases of the junction unmatched. From germline, CDR1 is LGHNA and CDR2 YNFKEQ. CDR3 length equals 22 residues. The CDR3 nucleotides read TGTGCCAGCAGCCAAGATGGCGTACTAGCGGGGGGGCCAGGATGGGGCACAGATACGCAGTATTTT. Residues: CASSQDGVLAGGPGWGTDTQYF.

The sample holds a few counts of this clone. An ambiguous or unread base is present, and the residue it codes for is denoted X. This chain connects TRBV11-3 to TRBJ1-2; a weak D match, TRBD1 (5 bases). The CDR3 is 14 residues long. The germline V gene encodes CDR1 SGHNT and CDR2 YENEEA. Trimming left V 7 bases short and J 0 bases short, with 12 bases between. The DNA of the CDR3 is TGTGCCAGCAYCTCCCAGGGATCTAACTATGGCTACACCTTC. Translating it yields CASXSQGSNYGYTF.

The V and J genes are TRBV19 and TRBJ2-5, with TRBD2 as a possible D gene (6 bases). Germline values: CDR1 LNHDA, CDR2 SQIVND (reference sequence). The length of the CDR3 is 16 residues. V lost 1 base, J lost 2 bases, and 14 bases lay in between. CDR3 sequence: CASSIGLRRGQETQYF. In DNA, the CDR3 is TGTGCCAGTAGTATAGGGCTCCGTCGGGGGCAAGAGACCCAGTACTTC.

This chain uses TRBV18 with TRBJ1-6; D remains unclear. V gave up 5 bases and J gave up 3 bases, with 8 bases separating them. Germline-derived CDR1 and CDR2 are KGHSH and LQKENI. The CDR3 sequence is 14 residues long. The CDR3 sequence: CASSRTDYNSPLHF. CDR3 DNA sequence: TGTGCCAGCTCAAGGACGGACTATAATTCACCCCTCCACTTT.

On this clone: Mismatch with germline at one junction end may stem from a read error. The rearrangement joins TRBV6-8 to TRBJ2-7; 10 positions match TRBD1. This CDR3 region has 16 residues. Germline CDR1 is MNHGY and CDR2 is SAAAGT. The CDR3 coding sequence is TGTGCCATCAGTCCCACGGGTGGGACAGGGGTGCGGGAGCAGTACTTC. Protein sequence: CAISPTGGTGVREQYF.

The rearrangement links TRBV19 to TRBJ2-3, with 13 bases identical to TRBD2. After removal of 3 bases from V and 5 bases from J, the junction contained 5 bases not matched to a gene. CDR1 and CDR2 from the germline V gene are LNHDA and SQIVND (reference sequence). The CDR3 is 16 amino acids. CDR3 region: CASSITSGGAGDTQYF. CDR3 DNA sequence: TGTGCCAGTAGTATTACTAGCGGGGGGGCTGGAGATACGCAGTATTTT.

This rearrangement joins TRBV10-2 to TRBJ2-2; D not resolved. Trimming shortened V by 0 bases and J by 6 bases, and 11 bases separated the two germline ends. The CDR3 length is 15 residues. Germline CDR1 and CDR2: WSHSY and SAAADI. The CDR3 loop is CASSESKGVAGELFF. The CDR3 DNA sequence: TGCGCCAGCAGTGAGTCGAAGGGCGTCGCCGGGGAGCTGTTTTTT.

This clone was counted a single time. V usage is TRBV6-8 and J usage is TRBJ1-1; no reliable D call. Trimming removed 4 bases at V and 1 base at J, with 10 bases between. This CDR3 comprises 14 residues. Germline V CDR1 and CDR2: MNHGY, SAAAGT. In DNA form, the CDR3 reads TGTGCCAGCAGTTCACCTACGAGGAACACTGAAGCTTTCTTT. This sequence encodes CASSSPTRNTEAFF.

The chain combines TRBV6-8 with TRBJ2-7, with 10 bases fitting TRBD2. J was trimmed by 1 base and V by 7 bases; bases with no gene match: 4. The CDR3 loop spans 14 amino acids. CDR1 is MNHGY, CDR2 SAAAGT, per germline. The CDR3 here is CASTTSGASYEQYV. CDR3 nucleotide sequence: TGTGCCAGCACTACTAGCGGGGCATCCTACGAGCAGTACGTC.

V and J are TRBV10-2 and TRBJ2-3; 11 bases match TRBD1. V was clipped by 3 bases and J by 5 bases; unmatched bases: 4. This CDR3 spans 15 amino acids. Germline V gives CDR1 WSHSY, CDR2 SAAADI. The CDR3 here is CASSDGTGGLDTQYF. The CDR3 nucleotides read TGCGCCAGCAGTGACGGGACAGGGGGTTTAGATACGCAGTATTTT.

CDR3 loop: CASRSSTDTQYF. The CDR3 DNA reads TGCGCCAGCAGATCGAGCACAGATACGCAGTATTTT. The V gene is TRBV4-1, the J gene TRBJ2-3, with D uncertain. The CDR3 extends over 12 amino acids. V was trimmed by 6 bases and J by 0 bases, leaving 4 bases between them. Germline V gene lookup returns CDR1 MGHRA and CDR2 YSYEKL.

V gene TRBV5-1 combines with J gene TRBJ2-5; 8 bases match TRBD2. Per germline, CDR1 SGHRS and CDR2 YFSETQ. This CDR3 is 14 amino acids long. With V trimmed by 3 bases and J by 1 base, 2 bases remained unmatched. The CDR3 spells CASSWGLVQETQYF. The DNA of the CDR3 is TGCGCCAGCAGCTGGGGACTAGTCCAAGAGACCCAGTACTTC.

This clone has a single count. The gene calls are TRBV11-1 and TRBJ2-3; 9 bases are a match to TRBD2. J lost 4 bases, V lost 3 bases, and 2 bases had no gene match. Per the germline V gene, CDR1 is SGHAT and CDR2 is FQDESV (reference sequence). The CDR3 runs to 14 residues. The DNA of the CDR3 is TGTGCCAGCAGCTTTGGGACTAGCCCAGATACGCAGTATTTT. Translation gives CASSFGTSPDTQYF.

Regarding this clone: Germline and junction disagree at one end, which may indicate a read error. The rearrangement links TRBV15 to TRBJ2-1; 8 bases agree with TRBD2. Looked up from germline, CDR1 is LNHNV and CDR2 is YYDKDF (reference sequence). This CDR3 spans 19 amino acids. The CDR3 is CASSLGGSGDLSFYNEQFF. The CDR3, as DNA: TGTGCCAGCAGCTTAGGCGGTAGCGGGGACTTAAGCTTTTACAATGAGCAGTTCTTC.

The rearrangement joins TRBV18 to TRBJ1-1; 7 positions agree with TRBD1. V shed 3 bases and J 0 bases; nucleotides not matched to a gene: 1. The CDR3 length is 14 residues. Per germline, CDR1 KGHSH and CDR2 LQKENI. This CDR3 is CASSPGQLNTEAFF. The CDR3 nucleotides are TGTGCCAGCTCACCGGGACAGTTGAACACTGAAGCTTTCTTT.

The chain couples TRBV14 to TRBJ1-4, with 8 bases matching TRBD1. V trimming: 4 bases; J trimming: 0 bases; junction bases outside the gene matches: 13. The CDR3 has 19 amino acids. Germline V gene data show CDR1 as SGHDN and CDR2 as FVKESK. The CDR3 DNA sequence: TGTGCCAGCAGCCCCAGACAGGGGCATCTATATGCAACTAATGAAAAACTGTTTTTT. Translated: CASSPRQGHLYATNEKLFF.

In its sample, this clone was seen once. This chain links TRBV6-8 with TRBJ2-3; TRBD2 agrees at 11 bases. The V gene end was trimmed by 2 bases and the J gene end by 4 bases; junction bases not matched to a gene: 5. The CDR3 is 16 amino acids. Germline values: CDR1 MNHGY, CDR2 SAAAGT. CDR3 DNA: TGTGCCAGCAGTTACACTAGCGGGAGTGGTCCAGATACGCAGTATTTT. This codes for CASSYTSGSGPDTQYF.

This clone was observed a single time. This chain links TRBV7-6 with TRBJ2-7, with 7 positions matching TRBD2. The CDR3 has 14 amino acids. The V and J ends lost 5 bases and 7 bases, in that order; junction bases with no gene match: 11. The V gene's germline CDR1 is SGHVS and CDR2 FNYEAQ. This chain's CDR3 is CASSQYAGAGEQYF. The CDR3 nucleotides read TGTGCCAGCAGCCAATACGCGGGAGCGGGAGAGCAGTACTTC.